One sample yielded the 15 T cell receptor beta chains listed below, sequenced in a study of shared clonotypes between healthy human individuals. Sequenced by immunoSEQ multiplex PCR; TCRdb stores in-frame clones only, minus some. The profile shows roughly 510,000 clones, around 79% of them singletons. The sample was PBMCs. Source of these receptors: a woman aged 40 to 50 in good health. Some clones in this sample may be carry-over from other donors' samples.

V is TRBV7-9 and J is TRBJ2-5, with a possible D match to TRBD2 (5 bases). The better agreement between TRBJ2-7 and the DNA end casts doubt on the J call. The CDR3 extends over 13 amino acids. The V gene's germline CDR1 is SEHNR and CDR2 FQNEAQ (reference sequence). CDR3 loop: CASSLAFEGEQYF. CDR3 sequence (DNA): TGTGCCAGCAGCTTAGCATTCGAGGGCGAGCAGTACTTC.

The genes are TRBV7-9 and TRBJ2-3, with 8 bases aligning to TRBD1. Germline V gives CDR1 SEHNR, CDR2 FQNEAQ (reference sequence). Trimming removed 0 bases from V and 2 bases from J; junction bases left unmatched: 10. There are 18 residues in the CDR3. CDR3 sequence: CASSLAMGQGASTDTQYF. CDR3 nucleotide sequence: TGTGCCAGCAGCTTAGCGATGGGTCAGGGGGCTTCCACAGATACGCAGTATTTT.

V gene TRBV5-6 combines with J gene TRBJ1-5, with D uncertain. Germline V gene lookup returns CDR1 SGHDT and CDR2 YYEEEE. The length of the CDR3 is 16 residues. DNA for the CDR3: TGTGCGCCGCCGTTGAAGATGGACTATAGCAATCAGCCCCAGCATTTT. It is translated as CAPPLKMDYSNQPQHF. The whole variable domain, remainder taken from reference TRBV5-6 and TRBJ1-5, is DAGVTQSPTHLIKTRGQQVTLRCSPKSGHDTVSWYQQALGQGPQFIFQYYEEEERQRGNFPDRFSGHQFPNYSSELNVNALLLGDSALYLCAPPLKMDYSNQPQHFGDGTRLSIL.

This clone was counted a single time. The J gene is TRBJ2-3, the V gene TRBV5-1; D not resolved. This CDR3 has 16 amino acids. CDR1 and CDR2 (germline): SGHRS, YFSETQ. Trimming took off 0 bases at V and 0 bases at J, with 11 bases between the two ends. The CDR3 here is CASSLGVGTSTDTQYF. CDR3 nucleotides: TGCGCCAGCAGCTTGGGCGTCGGCACTAGCACAGATACGCAGTATTTT.

The gene calls are TRBV2 and TRBJ2-5, with D possibly matching TRBD1 (7 bases). The J call is uncertain, as TRBJ2-7 better fits the DNA end. This CDR3 spans 14 amino acids. Germline V gene sequence: CDR1 SNHLY, CDR2 FYNNEI. CDR3 loop: CASREGQISYEQYF. As DNA, the CDR3 is TGTGCCAGCAGGGAGGGACAGATCTCCTACGAGCAGTACTTC.

This chain connects TRBV28 to TRBJ2-7; perhaps TRBD1 as D (6 bases). The CDR3 extends over 15 amino acids. Germline V lookup: CDR1 MDHEN, CDR2 SYDVKM. The V end lost 5 bases, the J end lost 5 bases, and 19 bases lay between the germline ends. The CDR3 bases are TGTGCCAGCAGTCGTCTAGACAGGTACCACGACGAGCAGTACTTC. Encoded protein: CASSRLDRYHDEQYF.

This rearrangement joins TRBV7-3 to TRBJ2-1, with D possibly matching TRBD2 (6 bases). Per germline, CDR1 SGHTA and CDR2 FQGTGA. V was trimmed by 5 bases and J by 8 bases, leaving 16 bases between them. This CDR3 region has 14 residues. CDR3 sequence (DNA): TGTGCCAGCAGCGACCAGGGAGGAGTGGATGAGCAGTTCTTC. This codes for CASSDQGGVDEQFF.

The V call is TRBV19, the J call TRBJ2-7, with TRBD2 matching over 10 bases. V dropped 2 bases and J dropped 4; count of bases not matched to a gene: 5. The CDR3 sequence is 15 residues long. Looked up from germline, CDR1 is LNHDA and CDR2 is SQIVND (reference sequence). In DNA form, the CDR3 reads TGTGCCAGTAGTATAAGCCCTAGCGGGAGTTACGAGCAGTACTTC. Its protein is CASSISPSGSYEQYF.

This chain links TRBV10-3 with TRBJ2-3; no definite D call. The CDR3 is 15 residues long. The germline V and J ends were trimmed by 0 bases and 2 bases, with 9 bases remaining between them. Germline lookup yields CDR1 ENHRY and CDR2 SYGVKD. CDR3 nucleotide sequence: TGTGCCATCAGTGAGTCGGCCGACAACACAGATACGCAGTATTTT. Amino acids: CAISESADNTDTQYF.

This clone was counted at least ten times. The chain employs TRBV6-1 and TRBJ2-4, with 7 nucleotides matching TRBD1. V lost 7 bases and J lost 2; bases outside the gene matches: 8. Germline V CDR1 and CDR2: MNHNS, SASEGT. The CDR3 length is 15 residues. The CDR3 nucleotides read TGTGCCAGCACCTCCGGACAGGTGTCCAAAAACATTCAGTACTTC. This gives the protein CASTSGQVSKNIQYF.

V usage is TRBV11-2 and J usage is TRBJ2-2; 9 bases fit TRBD2. The CDR3 runs to 16 residues. Germline V lookup: CDR1 SGHAT, CDR2 FQNNGV. The junction had 9 bases not matched to a gene; V was cut back by 6 bases and J by 4 bases. The CDR3 nucleotides read TGTGCCAGCAGAAAAGGACTAGCGCGCGGCACCGGGGAGCTGTTTTTT. As protein: CASRKGLARGTGELFF.

V usage is TRBV4-3 and J usage is TRBJ2-5, with 14 nucleotides matching TRBD2. The closer fit of TRBJ2-7 to the DNA end suggests the J call may be wrong. CDR3 length: 17 residues. CDR1 and CDR2 from the germline V gene are LGHNA and YSLEER. This CDR3 reads CASSRGLAGDASYEQYF. The CDR3 DNA follows: TGCGCCAGCAGCCGGGGACTAGCGGGAGATGCGTCCTACGAGCAGTACTTC.

To note about this clone: The sample carries other DNA sequences with the same CDR3. The gene calls are TRBV30 and TRBJ2-1; D is possibly TRBD1 or TRBD2 (6 bases each). This CDR3 contains 14 residues. Germline assignment: CDR1 GTSNPN and CDR2 SVGIG (reference sequence). Trimming removed 1 base from V and 3 bases from J, with 10 bases in between. The CDR3 DNA sequence: TGTGCCTGGAGTGCCGGAGGGGGCTACAATGAGCAGTTCTTC. Protein product: CAWSAGGGYNEQFF.

The chain combines TRBV4-2 with TRBJ2-3; 9 bases match TRBD2. CDR1 and CDR2 from the germline V gene are LGHNA and YNFKEQ. CDR3 size: 17 residues. Trimming at V came to 0 bases and at J to 3 bases, leaving 7 bases not matched to a gene. CDR3 loop: CASSQDGASGITDTQYF. In DNA form, the CDR3 reads TGTGCCAGCAGCCAAGATGGGGCTAGCGGGATAACAGATACGCAGTATTTT.

V gene TRBV7-8 combines with J gene TRBJ1-2, with D perhaps matching TRBD1 (6 bases). Between the trimmed V and J ends, which lost 5 bases and 4 bases, there was a span of 11 bases. The CDR3 sequence is 13 residues long. CDR1 and CDR2 (germline): SGHVS, FQNEAQ. CDR3 protein: CASSRQDLYGYTF. In nucleotides, the CDR3 is TGTGCCAGCAGCCGACAGGATCTCTATGGCTACACCTTC.